One and the same sample provided the 3 T cell receptor beta chains below, sequenced in a study of OX40 agonist ivuxolimab in advanced cancers. Profiling relied on immunoSEQ multiplex PCR, and the TCRdb table lists in-frame clones only, not all of them. The sample carries about 20,000 clones, roughly four fifths recorded once. The specimen comprised CD4+ or CD8+ T cells sorted from blood, sampled in a trial of the OX40 agonist ivuxolimab. All receptors come from an adult with an advanced solid tumor such as melanoma, head and neck, liver or kidney cancer.

This chain connects TRBV6-1 to TRBJ2-3, with 13 bases that match TRBD2. V shed 8 bases and J 3 bases; nucleotides not matched to a gene: 5. The CDR3 spans 15 residues. Germline CDR1 and CDR2: MNHNS and SASEGT. CDR3 coding DNA: TGTGCCAGCGCGATACTAGCGGGGGGGACAGATACGCAGTATTTT. Residues: CASAILAGGTDTQYF.

In its sample, this clone was seen once. The chain uses TRBV27 and TRBJ2-4; 13 nucleotides agree with TRBD2. Germline CDR1 reads MNHEY; CDR2 reads SMNVEV (reference sequence). V shed 5 bases, J shed 7 bases, and the junction held 8 bases outside the gene matches. The CDR3 runs to 16 residues. The CDR3 coding sequence is TGTGCCAGCAGTCCCTGGACTAGCGGGAGAGGGAACATTCAGTACTTC. This codes for CASSPWTSGRGNIQYF.

The genes are TRBV11-3 and TRBJ2-3, with D tentatively TRBD1 (5 bases). Germline loops: CDR1 SGHNT, CDR2 YENEEA. Trimming stripped 5 bases from V and 7 bases from J, with 19 bases between. CDR3 length: 15 amino acids. The CDR3 reads CASSLGVTLQHTQYF. In DNA, the CDR3 is TGTGCCAGCAGCCTAGGGGTCACACTTCAGCATACGCAGTATTTT.